The 32 T cell receptor beta chains in this list originate from one sample, sequenced in a study of T cells after somatic rescue of genetic block. The table came from immunoSEQ multiplex PCR; TCRdb's copy has only in-frame clones and leaves some out. The sample lists more than 9,500 clones, approximately 79% occurring once. Sequenced input: peripheral blood mononuclear cells (PBMCs). Receptors originate from a boy younger than 18.

Note on this clone: The same CDR3 can be traced to other DNA sequences in this sample. The rearrangement links TRBV28 to TRBJ2-1; D unresolved. Trimming pared 1 base from V and 7 bases from J, leaving 5 bases between. Looked up from germline, CDR1 is MDHEN and CDR2 is SYDVKM. The CDR3 has 12 amino acids. The CDR3 loop is CASSLSRNEQFF. DNA of the CDR3: TGTGCCAGCAGTTTATCCAGAAATGAGCAGTTCTTC.

This sequence joins TRBV2 and TRBJ2-5; D gene unclear. The CDR3 is 13 amino acids. Germline values: CDR1 SNHLY, CDR2 FYNNEI. V gave up 6 bases and J gave up 1 base, with 9 bases separating them. CDR3 region: CASRWPSQETQYF. CDR3 DNA: TGTGCCAGCAGGTGGCCATCCCAAGAGACCCAGTACTTC. Supplemented by reference TRBV2 and TRBJ2-5, the full variable domain reads EPEVTQTPSHQVTQMGQEVILRCVPISNHLYFYWYRQILGQKVEFLVSFYNNEISEKSEIFDDQFSVERPDGSNFTLKIRSTKLEDSAMYFCASRWPSQETQYFGPGTRLLVL.

The chain uses TRBV7-2 and TRBJ2-7; 10 bases align to TRBD2. The junction had 15 bases not matched to a gene; V was cut back by 4 bases and J by 3 bases. This CDR3 comprises 18 residues. CDR1 and CDR2 (germline): SGHTA, FQGNSA. CDR3 DNA sequence: TGTGCCAGCAGCTCCTCCGGGACTAGCGTCCCTTCCCTCTACGAGCAGTACTTC. Its translation is CASSSSGTSVPSLYEQYF.

This clone was counted once. The chain uses TRBV28 and TRBJ2-7; D may match TRBD1 or TRBD2 (5 bases each). Germline-derived CDR1 and CDR2 are MDHEN and SYDVKM. Trimming shortened V by 4 bases and J by 7 bases, and 23 bases separated the two germline ends. The CDR3 loop spans 16 amino acids. Here the CDR3 reads CASSSRDGFYSNEQYF. DNA for the CDR3: TGTGCCAGCAGTTCGAGGGACGGATTTTATTCTAATGAGCAGTACTTC.

This sequence joins TRBV5-6 and TRBJ1-6, with 7 bases fitting TRBD1. The J segment lost 5 bases and the V segment lost 1 base, leaving 3 bases of the junction unmatched. From germline, CDR1 is SGHDT and CDR2 YYEEEE. The CDR3 spans 15 residues. CDR3 amino acids: CASSLPQGDNSPLHF. The CDR3, as DNA: TGTGCCAGCAGCTTGCCGCAGGGGGATAATTCACCCCTCCACTTT.

The J gene is TRBJ2-7, the V gene TRBV6-5, with D possibly TRBD2 on 5 matching bases. The CDR3 runs to 15 residues. Germline-derived CDR1 and CDR2 are MNHEY and SVGAGI. The ends were cut back, 0 bases at V and 2 bases at J, with 11 bases in the middle. This CDR3 reads CASSYSGVATYEQYF. For the CDR3, the DNA is TGTGCCAGCAGTTACTCCGGGGTGGCGACCTACGAGCAGTACTTC.

The chain has TRBV5-1 and TRBJ2-7; TRBD2 is a possible D gene (5 bases). This CDR3 region has 14 residues. V was pared by 0 bases and J by 2 bases, with 9 bases between. Germline V lookup: CDR1 SGHRS, CDR2 YFSETQ. The CDR3 sequence: CASSLAGVPYEQYF. CDR3 coding DNA: TGCGCCAGCAGCTTGGCCGGGGTTCCCTACGAGCAGTACTTC.

V usage is TRBV18 and J usage is TRBJ1-5, with TRBD1 as a possible D gene (5 bases). The length of the CDR3 is 15 residues. Germline V gene data show CDR1 as KGHSH and CDR2 as LQKENI. The germline V and J ends were trimmed by 0 bases and 2 bases, with 8 bases remaining between them. The CDR3 DNA sequence: TGTGCCAGCTCACCACCGGGACTGGGCAATCAGCCCCAGCATTTT. Protein: CASSPPGLGNQPQHF.

This chain joins TRBV2 and TRBJ1-5; D gene ambiguous. Germline CDR1 SNHLY, CDR2 FYNNEI. The V end lost 5 bases, the J end lost 6 bases, and 14 bases lay between the germline ends. CDR3 length: 14 amino acids. The CDR3 DNA reads TGTGCCAGCAGTTGGGTCGCCGGGAGTCAGCCCCAGCATTTT. Translating it yields CASSWVAGSQPQHF.

This chain links TRBV5-1 with TRBJ2-1; possibly TRBD1 for D (6 bases). Germline V CDR1 and CDR2: SGHRS, YFSETQ. V lost 3 bases, J lost 10 bases, and 17 bases lay in between. The CDR3 contains 14 residues. The CDR3 here is CASSSGQLRFEQFF. The CDR3 nucleotides are TGCGCCAGCAGCTCCGGACAGTTACGATTCGAGCAGTTCTTC.

The CDR3 loop is CASSLGTSGRVYEQYF. The DNA for the CDR3 is TGCGCCAGCAGCTTGGGGACTAGCGGGAGGGTCTACGAGCAGTACTTC. V gene TRBV5-1 combines with J gene TRBJ2-7, with 15 positions matching TRBD2. From germline, CDR1 is SGHRS and CDR2 YFSETQ. This CDR3 has 16 amino acids. With 0 bases clipped from V and 3 bases from J, the junction kept 1 base outside the gene matches. The whole variable domain, filled in from reference TRBV5-1 and TRBJ2-7, reads KAGVTQTPRYLIKTRGQQVTLSCSPISGHRSVSWYQQTPGQGLQFLFEYFSETQRNKGNFPGRFSGRQFSNSRSEMNVSTLELGDSALYLCASSLGTSGRVYEQYFGPGTRLTVT.

Only a few counts were recorded for this clone. The chain has TRBV19 and TRBJ2-1, with D possibly TRBD1 on 6 matching bases. Trimming pared 1 base from V and 4 bases from J, leaving 11 bases between. CDR1 and CDR2 (germline): LNHDA, SQIVND (reference sequence). The CDR3 is made up of 15 amino acids. Here the CDR3 reads CASSIARGPYNEQFF. CDR3 DNA sequence: TGTGCCAGTAGTATAGCCAGGGGCCCTTACAATGAGCAGTTCTTC.

This chain joins TRBV7-3 and TRBJ1-6; D is uncertain. The CDR3 contains 14 residues. CDR1 and CDR2 (germline): SGHTA, FQGTGA. Trimming removed 1 base from V and 7 bases from J, with 8 bases in between. The CDR3 sequence: CASSLMPFNSPLHF. The DNA of the CDR3 is TGTGCCAGCAGCTTAATGCCTTTCAATTCACCCCTCCACTTT.

V usage is TRBV19 and J usage is TRBJ1-2, with a weak D call TRBD1 (5 bases). The CDR3 is 16 amino acids. V lost 10 bases to trimming and J lost 0 bases, with 21 bases between them. CDR1 and CDR2 (germline): LNHDA, SQIVND (reference sequence). The CDR3 loop is CANKGPQVPTNYGYTF. DNA of the CDR3: TGTGCCAACAAGGGCCCACAGGTTCCCACTAACTATGGCTACACCTTC.

This chain uses TRBV10-1 with TRBJ2-2; 9 bases are shared with TRBD1. Germline CDR1 and CDR2: WNHNN and SYGVQD (reference sequence). V was pared by 5 bases and J by 4 bases, with 8 bases of the junction left unmatched. This CDR3 has 16 residues. CDR3 DNA: TGCGCCAGCAGTACCACCGGGACAGGGAGCACCGGGGAGCTGTTTTTT. As protein: CASSTTGTGSTGELFF.

In its sample, this clone was seen once. V gene TRBV7-9 combines with J gene TRBJ1-6; D call uncertain. Germline V lookup: CDR1 SEHNR, CDR2 FQNEAQ (reference sequence). CDR3 length: 14 amino acids. V was shortened by 5 bases and J by 6 bases, with 11 bases between the two germline ends. The CDR3 DNA follows: TGTGCCAGCAGCGAACAGTGGGGTAATTCACCCCTCCACTTT. This codes for CASSEQWGNSPLHF.

This chain joins TRBV19 and TRBJ2-7; no reliable D call. The CDR3 has 14 amino acids. From germline, CDR1 is LNHDA and CDR2 SQIVND (reference sequence). V lost 0 bases, J lost 3 bases, and 9 bases lay in between. The CDR3 region is CASSIDLTFYEQYF. The CDR3, as DNA: TGTGCCAGTAGTATAGATCTCACCTTCTACGAGCAGTACTTC.

The chain has TRBV5-6 and TRBJ2-1, with 8 positions matching TRBD2. This CDR3 region has 15 residues. The germline V gene encodes CDR1 SGHDT and CDR2 YYEEEE. Trimming took 2 bases from V and 6 from J; bases not matched to a gene: 7. The CDR3: CASSFWRGVSNEQFF. The CDR3 nucleotides read TGTGCCAGCAGCTTCTGGCGGGGGGTCAGCAATGAGCAGTTCTTC.

This clone appeared a few times. The chain uses TRBV18 and TRBJ1-5; 8 nucleotides line up with TRBD1. The ends lost 4 bases at V and 3 bases at J; junction bases unmatched: 5. This CDR3 contains 15 residues. The germline V gene encodes CDR1 KGHSH and CDR2 LQKENI. The CDR3 here is CASSQSGGVNQPQHF. CDR3 bases: TGTGCCAGCTCACAGTCAGGGGGCGTCAATCAGCCCCAGCATTTT.

The J gene is TRBJ1-3, the V gene TRBV6-5, with TRBD1 matching 11 bases. The V gene's germline CDR1 is MNHEY and CDR2 SVGAGI. The CDR3 contains 16 residues. After removal of 2 bases from V and 2 bases from J, the junction contained 2 bases not matched to a gene. In DNA form, the CDR3 reads TGTGCCAGCAGTTACGGACAGGGGGCGGCTGGAAACACCATATATTTT. Translated: CASSYGQGAAGNTIYF.

V gene TRBV6-6 combines with J gene TRBJ2-1; no definite D call. This CDR3 contains 11 residues. V was pared by 5 bases and J by 6 bases, with 5 bases between. Germline CDR1 is MNHNY and CDR2 is SVGAGI (reference sequence). CDR3 protein: CASSPSNEQFF. CDR3 DNA: TGTGCCAGCAGTCCCTCCAATGAGCAGTTCTTC.

In its sample, this clone is large (0.1 to 1%). The chain has TRBV5-1 and TRBJ1-2; 9 bases agree with TRBD1. Germline V CDR1 and CDR2: SGHRS, YFSETQ. The CDR3 runs to 15 residues. V lost 2 bases to trimming and J lost 7 bases; unmatched junction nucleotides: 9. The CDR3 is CASSFPGQGVSGYTF. The CDR3 DNA reads TGCGCCAGCAGCTTCCCGGGACAGGGAGTCTCTGGCTACACCTTC.

The chain recombines TRBV2 with TRBJ2-1; TRBD2 matches 12 bases. Germline CDR1 SNHLY, CDR2 FYNNEI. CDR3 length: 17 residues. J was trimmed by 3 bases and V by 0 bases; bases with no gene match: 3. As DNA, the CDR3 is TGTGCCAGCAGTGAAGCGGGACTAGCGGGCCTCTACAATGAGCAGTTCTTC. Amino acid sequence: CASSEAGLAGLYNEQFF.

This clone qualifies as large. The rearrangement links TRBV6-4 to TRBJ2-2; D is unclear. The CDR3 consists of 13 residues. V was clipped by 2 bases and J by 1 base, with 2 bases between them. The V gene's germline CDR1 is MRHNA and CDR2 SNTAGT. The CDR3 sequence: CASSDENTGELFF. CDR3 nucleotide sequence: TGTGCCAGCAGTGACGAGAACACCGGGGAGCTGTTTTTT.

This clone is a singleton in its sample. The gene calls are TRBV5-1 and TRBJ2-1; D may match TRBD1 or TRBD2 (5 bases each). CDR3 length equals 13 residues. Trimming left V 2 bases short and J 9 bases short, with 12 bases between. Germline CDR1 SGHRS, CDR2 YFSETQ. In nucleotides, the CDR3 is TGCGCCAGCAGCTTCAGGGAGAGCGTTGAGCAGTTCTTC. Its translation is CASSFRESVEQFF.

CDR3 bases: TGCAGTGCTGATGGCTACACCTTC. Amino acids: CSADGYTF. The chain links TRBV20-1 to TRBJ1-2; D unclear. V was pared by 5 bases and J by 6 bases, with 1 base between. This CDR3 is 8 amino acids long. Germline V gene data show CDR1 as DFQATT and CDR2 as SNEGSKA (reference sequence).

The gene calls are TRBV7-9 and TRBJ1-1; TRBD1 aligns across 7 bases. The trim removed 5 bases at V and 1 base at J, leaving 10 bases unmatched. Per the germline V gene, CDR1 is SEHNR and CDR2 is FQNEAQ (reference sequence). The CDR3 runs 16 residues. The CDR3 sequence: CASSKIVTGKNTEAFF. The DNA of the CDR3 is TGTGCCAGCAGCAAGATAGTGACAGGGAAGAACACTGAAGCTTTCTTT.

V usage is TRBV6-1 and J usage is TRBJ1-4, with 9 bases fitting TRBD1. The CDR3 covers 15 residues. The germline CDR1 and CDR2 sequences are MNHNS and SASEGT. The V and J ends lost 2 bases and 5 bases, in that order; junction bases with no gene match: 3. The CDR3 DNA reads as TGTGCCAGCAGTGAATTGGGGACAGGGAATGAAAAACTGTTTTTT. As protein: CASSELGTGNEKLFF.

The CDR3 DNA reads TGTGCCAGTAGTATAAACAGGGCGCCCGGGGAGCTGTTTTTT. Translating it yields CASSINRAPGELFF. The chain couples TRBV19 to TRBJ2-2, with D possibly being TRBD1 (6 bases). The CDR3 sequence is 14 residues long. Trimming shortened V by 2 bases and J by 6 bases, and 10 bases separated the two germline ends. Germline CDR1 is LNHDA and CDR2 is SQIVND (reference sequence).

About this clone itself: The same CDR3 can be traced to other DNA sequences in this sample. CDR3 sequence: CASSQEHRGGATNEKLFF. The DNA for the CDR3 is TGCGCCAGCAGCCAAGAGCACAGAGGAGGAGCGACTAATGAAAAACTGTTTTTT. The chain employs TRBV4-1 and TRBJ1-4; no reliable D call. The CDR3 sequence is 18 residues long. The V end was cut by 0 bases, the J end by 2 bases, with 16 bases between. Germline CDR1 is MGHRA and CDR2 is YSYEKL.

V and J are TRBV19 and TRBJ1-5; 8 positions agree with TRBD1. The CDR3 extends over 15 amino acids. V shed 3 bases and J 5 bases; nucleotides not matched to a gene: 6. Germline values: CDR1 LNHDA, CDR2 SQIVND (reference sequence). The CDR3 coding sequence is TGTGCCAGTAGTATTTTTGGACAGGGCGATCAGCCCCAGCATTTT. Residues: CASSIFGQGDQPQHF. Full variable domain (missing parts from reference TRBV19 and TRBJ1-5): DGGITQSPKYLFRKEGQNVTLSCEQNLNHDAMYWYRQDPGQGLRLIYYSQIVNDFQKGDIAEGYSVSREKKESFPLTVTSAQKNPTAFYLCASSIFGQGDQPQHFGDGTRLSIL.

The chain links TRBV11-2 to TRBJ2-7, with TRBD2 matching 12 bases. CDR3 length: 14 residues. V trimming: 1 base; J trimming: 6 bases; junction bases outside the gene matches: 1. Looked up from germline, CDR1 is SGHAT and CDR2 is FQNNGV. CDR3 DNA: TGTGCCAGCAGCTTAGGACTAGCGGGAGTCGAGCAGTACTTC. This sequence encodes CASSLGLAGVEQYF.